The rows below give T cell receptor beta chains drawn from one sample of a study of blood T cell repertoires in COVID-19. Only in-frame clones appear in the TCRdb table, and some are missing; sequencing was by immunoSEQ multiplex PCR. The data contain around 170,000 clones, 88% of them singletons. The sequenced sample was PBMCs or T cells enriched from blood (not recorded which). All receptors derive from a woman aged 18-29 years who had recovered from COVID-19. Each CDR3 is given with its conserved first and last residue. Fields, in order: clone size, D gene, J gene, CDR3 length, V gene, CDR3 DNA, CDR3 protein. A D gene is named only where the DNA matches it firmly. Size is stated for part of the rows, as once, few or many counts, or as a class when the clone is expanded.

>.|.|TRBJ1-5|19|TRBV27
TGTGCCAGCAGTCCCAACTCCTATTATCCGGACACTATCAATCAGCCCCAGCATTTT
CASSPNSYYPDTINQPQHF
>.|TRBD1|TRBJ1-5|18|TRBV6-2/TRBV6-3
TGTGCCAGCAGTTACTCCGGGACAGGGGGCTATAGCAATCAGCCCCAGCATTTT
CASSYSGTGGYSNQPQHF
>.|.|TRBJ2-5|14|TRBV5-6
TGTGCCAGCAGGACTTTAAACGAGGCGGAGACCCAGTACTTC
CASRTLNEAETQYF
>.|TRBD1|TRBJ1-5|18|TRBV3-1/TRBV3-2
TGTGCCAGCAGCCAAAAACCGATCCGGGACAGGGTAAGTCAGCCCCAGCATTTT
CASSQKPIRDRVSQPQHF
>.|.|TRBJ1-5|15|TRBV19
TGTGCCAGTAGTCGGGGGGCGCCGCCGAACCGGCCCCAGCATTTT
CASSRGAPPNRPQHF
>.|.|TRBJ1-3|17|TRBV24-1
TGTGCCACCAGTGTCAGGACAGTCACGCGAGCGGGAAACACCATATATTTT
CATSVRTVTRAGNTIYF
>.|TRBD1|TRBJ2-4|17|TRBV19
TGTGCCAGTAGAGTAAATTCGGGACAGGGTAGCAAAAACATTCAGTACTTC
CASRVNSGQGSKNIQYF
>.|.|TRBJ2-7|14|TRBV29-1
TGCAGCGTTGGCTCCATAGGGGGGGGCTACGAGCAGTACTTC
CSVGSIGGGYEQYF
>.|.|TRBJ2-7|14|TRBV3-1/TRBV3-2
TGTGCCAGCAGCCAGGCAGGGCACACCTACGAGCAGTACTTC
CASSQAGHTYEQYF
>.|TRBD1|TRBJ1-1|16|TRBV6-2/TRBV6-3
TGTGCCAGCAGTTACAACATTCCGGACAGGGAGACGGGAGCTTTCTTT
CASSYNIPDRETGAFF
>.|.|TRBJ1-3|14|TRBV3-1/TRBV3-2
TGTGCCAGCACCCCGGGCAGGGCTGGAAACACCATATATTTT
CASTPGRAGNTIYF
>.|TRBD2|TRBJ2-1|15|TRBV2
TGTGCCAGCAGGGAGACTAGCGGGGAATACAATGAGCAGTTCTTC
CASRETSGEYNEQFF
>once|.|TRBJ1-2|11|TRBV28
TGTGCCAGCAGTCCCAGGGATGGCTACACCTTC
CASSPRDGYTF
>.|.|TRBJ2-1|12|TRBV5-1
TGCGCCAGCAGCCCCACGGGGAATGAGCAGTTCTTC
CASSPTGNEQFF
>.|.|TRBJ1-6|17|TRBV23-1
TGCGCCAGCAGTCGCGGGACCCCCGGCTCCTATAATTCACCCCTCCACTTT
CASSRGTPGSYNSPLHF
>.|.|TRBJ2-3|15|TRBV5-1
TGCGCCAGCAGCTTGGAACAGGGAGGGACAGATACGCAGTATTTT
CASSLEQGGTDTQYF
>.|.|TRBJ1-4|17|TRBV3-1/TRBV3-2
TGTGCCAGCAGCCCTCATGGGGCGGCACAGGGCGGTGAAAAACTGTTTTTT
CASSPHGAAQGGEKLFF
>.|TRBD2|TRBJ2-3|19|TRBV4-1
TGCGCCAGCAGCCGGGTCCCGGGACTAGCGGGAGTGAGCACAGATACGCAGTATTTT
CASSRVPGLAGVSTDTQYF
>once|TRBD2|TRBJ2-1|16|TRBV7-2
TGTGCCAGCAGCGTGCTATTCGGGGGGGGAGAATGGGAGCAGTTCTTC
CASSVLFGGGEWEQFF
>.|TRBD2|TRBJ2-7|13|TRBV19
TGTGCCAGTAGTATTCGGACTAGTACCGAGCAGTACTTC
CASSIRTSTEQYF
>.|TRBD1|TRBJ1-3|14|TRBV19
TGTGCCAGTAGGCCAGGGGGATCTGGAAACACCATATATTTT
CASRPGGSGNTIYF
>.|.|TRBJ1-2|15|TRBV7-9
TGTGCCAGCAGGGGGGGTCTCCAGGCGTTCTATGGCTACACCTTC
CASRGGLQAFYGYTF
>.|.|TRBJ1-5|17|TRBV28
TGTGCCAGCAGTTTAAGTATTGACAGTGGTGGCAATCAGCCCCAGCATTTT
CASSLSIDSGGNQPQHF
>.|TRBD1|TRBJ2-7|18|TRBV11-2
TGTGCCAGCAGCTTAGGGTTCACCGCGACAGGGTGGTCCCACGAGCAGTACTTC
CASSLGFTATGWSHEQYF
>.|.|TRBJ2-2|13|TRBV9
TGTGCCAGCAGCCCCGGAGGCACCGGGGAGCTGTTTTTT
CASSPGGTGELFF
>few|.|TRBJ2-1|14|TRBV11-2
TGTGCCAGCAGCTTAGTTGTCGGGATGAGTGAGCAGTTCTTC
CASSLVVGMSEQFF
>.|.|TRBJ1-1|13|TRBV19
TGTGCCAGTAGTTGGGACACCCGACCTGAAGCTTTCTTT
CASSWDTRPEAFF
>.|TRBD2|TRBJ2-3|16|TRBV2
TGTGCCAGCAGACTTCGACTAGCGGGGACCACAGATACGCAGTATTTT
CASRLRLAGTTDTQYF
>.|.|TRBJ1-5|16|TRBV4-3
TGCGCCAGCAGCCAAGAAACAGGGCTTGGCAATCAGCCCCAGCATTTT
CASSQETGLGNQPQHF
>.|TRBD1|TRBJ2-1|15|TRBV4-3
TGCGCCAGCAGCCCGACAGGGTCCTCCTACAATGAGCAGTTCTTC
CASSPTGSSYNEQFF
>.|.|TRBJ2-6|15|TRBV7-7
TGTGCTAGCAGCTTAGGTGGAGCTGGGGCCAACGTCCTGACTTTC
CASSLGGAGANVLTF
>.|.|TRBJ1-4|14|TRBV28
TGTGCCGGCCGAGGGGGGGGAGAAGGTGAAAAACTGTTTTTT
CAGRGGGEGEKLFF
>.|.|TRBJ2-1|16|TRBV7-9
TGTGCCAGCAGCTTATCTAGGCTAGCCCCAGGGGATGAGCAGTTCTTC
CASSLSRLAPGDEQFF
>.|.|TRBJ1-2|13|TRBV19
TGTGCCAGTAGTCGTGAGGTCAACTATGGCTACACCTTC
CASSREVNYGYTF
>few|.|TRBJ1-4|14|TRBV7-2
TGTGCCAGCAGCTTAGAACGACAGGTTGAAAAACTGTTTTTT
CASSLERQVEKLFF
>few|TRBD1|TRBJ2-5|15|TRBV27
TGTGCCAGCAGAAATAGGGACAGCCAACAAGAGACCCAGTACTTC
CASRNRDSQQETQYF
>few|.|TRBJ2-7|16|TRBV10-3
TGTGCCATCAGTGAGTCGGGGGGGCCCCCTCCCTACGAGCAGTACTTC
CAISESGGPPPYEQYF
>.|TRBD1|TRBJ1-4|13|TRBV10-2
TGCGCCAGCACCGGACAGGTGAATGAAAAACTGTTTTTT
CASTGQVNEKLFF
>.|.|TRBJ1-2|17|TRBV7-9
TGTGCCAGCAGCTTGGATCGCTCGTCAGGGTTTAACTATGGCTACACCTTC
CASSLDRSSGFNYGYTF
>.|.|TRBJ1-2|14|TRBV4-1
TGCGCCAGCAGCCAAGATTCAGAAAGTTATGGCTACACCTTC
CASSQDSESYGYTF
>.|TRBD1|TRBJ1-2|15|TRBV4-2
TGTGCCAGCAGCCAAGATCCGACAGGGGGCTATGGCTACACCTTC
CASSQDPTGGYGYTF
>.|.|TRBJ1-1|12|TRBV5-6
TGTGCCAGCAGCTTCGTGAACACTGAAGCTTTCTTT
CASSFVNTEAFF
>.|.|TRBJ1-5|11|TRBV28
TGTGCCAGCAGCCGAGATCAGCCCCAGCATTTT
CASSRDQPQHF
>.|.|TRBJ1-1|12|TRBV30
TGTGCCTGGAGGACAGACAACACTGAAGCTTTCTTT
CAWRTDNTEAFF
>.|.|TRBJ1-2|12|TRBV28
TGTGCCAGCAGTCCGTGGAGCTATGGCTACACCTTC
CASSPWSYGYTF
>once|.|TRBJ1-2|12|TRBV4-2
TGTGCCAGCACTGAAACCGGCTATGGCTACACCTTC
CASTETGYGYTF
>.|.|TRBJ1-5|17|TRBV5-8
TGTGCCAGCAGCTTGGGTATAGCGGCCTATAGCAATCAGCCCCAGCATTTT
CASSLGIAAYSNQPQHF
>.|.|TRBJ1-3|16|TRBV9
TGTGCCAGCAGCCAATCTGGGACAACCGCTGGAAACACCATATATTTT
CASSQSGTTAGNTIYF
>once|TRBD2|TRBJ2-1|14|TRBV24-1
TGTGCCACCAGTGTTGGCGGGAGGGCCTATGAGCAGTTCTTC
CATSVGGRAYEQFF
>.|TRBD1|TRBJ1-4|14|TRBV29-1
TGCAGCGTTTTCAAACAGGGGGCGGGCGAAAAACTGTTTTTT
CSVFKQGAGEKLFF
>.|.|TRBJ1-1|15|TRBV10-1
TGCGCCAGCAGTTCGAATGGGGAGATCGGCACTGAAGCTTTCTTT
CASSSNGEIGTEAFF
>.|.|TRBJ1-3|15|TRBV7-5
TGTGCCAGATTCTTAGCGAACAGCCCCGGAAACACCATATATTTT
CARFLANSPGNTIYF
>.|TRBD1|TRBJ1-2|15|TRBV5-5
TGTGCCAGCAGCGTACAGGGGGCGCTGAATAGCGGCTACACCTTC
CASSVQGALNSGYTF
>few|.|TRBJ1-3|17|TRBV7-9
TGTGCCAGCAGCTTAGCGGAGAGGGCCTTCTCTGGAAACACCATATATTTT
CASSLAERAFSGNTIYF
>few|.|TRBJ1-5|13|TRBV9
TGTGCCAGCAGCGCCGGGGTTAATCAGCCCCAGCATTTT
CASSAGVNQPQHF
>.|.|TRBJ2-2|14|TRBV19
TGTGCCAGTACCCGGGGGTCAAACACCGGGGAGCTGTTTTTT
CASTRGSNTGELFF
>.|.|TRBJ2-3|15|TRBV9
TGTGCCAGCAGCGGCTCACGAGGAGGCACAGATACGCAGTATTTT
CASSGSRGGTDTQYF
>.|TRBD1|TRBJ1-2|14|TRBV7-2
TGTGCCAGCAGCGTGACAGGGGGCTCGGATGGCTACACCTTC
CASSVTGGSDGYTF
>.|.|TRBJ2-1|13|TRBV5-1
TGCGCCAGCAGCGGGGGGGCCCACAATGAGCAGTTCTTC
CASSGGAHNEQFF